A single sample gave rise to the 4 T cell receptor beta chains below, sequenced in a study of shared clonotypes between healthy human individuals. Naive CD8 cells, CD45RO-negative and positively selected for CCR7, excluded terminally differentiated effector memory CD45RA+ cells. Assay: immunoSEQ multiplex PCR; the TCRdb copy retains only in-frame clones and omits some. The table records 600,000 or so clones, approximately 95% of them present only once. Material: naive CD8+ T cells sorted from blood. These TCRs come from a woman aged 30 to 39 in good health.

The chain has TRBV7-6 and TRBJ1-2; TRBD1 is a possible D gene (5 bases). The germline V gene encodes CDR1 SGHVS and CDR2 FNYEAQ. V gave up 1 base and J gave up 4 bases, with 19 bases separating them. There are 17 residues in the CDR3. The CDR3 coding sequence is TGTGCCAGCAGCTTAGTATCCCCAATCCGGGGGGGCTATGGCTACACCTTC. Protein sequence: CASSLVSPIRGGYGYTF.

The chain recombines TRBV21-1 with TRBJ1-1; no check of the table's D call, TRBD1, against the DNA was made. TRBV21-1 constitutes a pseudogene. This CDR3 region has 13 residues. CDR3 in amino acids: CASSDRANTEAFF. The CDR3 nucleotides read TGTGCCAGCAGTGACAGGGCGAACACTGAAGCTTTCTTT.

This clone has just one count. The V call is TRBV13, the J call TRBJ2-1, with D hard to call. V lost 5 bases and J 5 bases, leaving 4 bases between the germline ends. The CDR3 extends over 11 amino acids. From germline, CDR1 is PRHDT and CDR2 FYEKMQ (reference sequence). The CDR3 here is CASSPNNEQFF. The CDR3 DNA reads TGTGCCAGCAGCCCCAACAATGAGCAGTTCTTC.

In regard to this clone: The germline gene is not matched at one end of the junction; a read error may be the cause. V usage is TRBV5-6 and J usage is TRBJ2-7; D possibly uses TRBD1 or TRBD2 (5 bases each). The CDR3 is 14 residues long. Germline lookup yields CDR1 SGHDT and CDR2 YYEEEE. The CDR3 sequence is CASSLMSRRDEEYF. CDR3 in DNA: TGTGCCAGCAGCTTGATGTCCAGACGGGACGAGGAGTACTTC.